Sequencing of this T cell receptor beta chain was carried out in a study of blood T cells in healthy people across ages. Study results and limitations: Across the age range, TCR beta diversity per million T cells fell in a roughly linear way.

As for this clonotype: Its antigen is not identified.

Combining a sample-barcoded 5' primer with a J-beta primer mix, a second PCR ran for roughly 6 to 12 cycles. TCRdb re-analysed the 5' RACE reads in MiXCR, keeping a single row per CDR3 protein. The sample consists of about 380,000 distinct CDR3 sequences, roughly half of them appearing once. The trim removed 5 bases at V and 6 bases at J, leaving 8 bases unmatched. There are 16 residues in the CDR3. Material for sequencing was blood. This clonotype originated in a man between 60 and 75 years old in good health. The J gene is TRBJ2-7, the V gene TRBV12-3 or TRBV12-4; TRBD2 agrees at 15 bases. CDR3 region: CASSPRTSGRGGEQYF. CDR3 DNA: TGTGCCAGCAGTCCCCGGACTAGCGGGAGGGGTGGCGAGCAGTACTTC.